The rows below give T cell receptor beta chains drawn from one sample of a study of beta chain features in type 1 diabetes. Method: immunoSEQ multiplex PCR; TCRdb's copy keeps in-frame clones and lacks some. This sample has more than 300,000 clones; 7.5% to 9% occur once, and the top ten carry more than 0.4%. Sequencing used central memory CD4+ T cells from blood. Source of these receptors: a woman aged 18-35 years in good health. The CDR3 runs from the conserved cysteine through the conserved F or W. D genes are given only for firm matches. Size values are once, few and many counts, or a class for expanded clones, and some rows have none.

CDR3 DNA	CDR3 protein	V gene	J gene	D gene	clone size
TGTGCCAGCAGCCAAGCCCGCAGGGGCGGATATGGCTACACCTTC	CASSQARRGGYGYTF	TRBV14	TRBJ1-2	-	many
TGTGCCAGCAGCTCTCGGGTACAAGAGACCCAGTACTTC	CASSSRVQETQYF	TRBV25-1	TRBJ2-5	-	-
TGTGCCAGCAGTGTCACCCGGAGTGAGCAGTTCTTC	CASSVTRSEQFF	TRBV27	TRBJ2-1	-	few
TGCGCCAGCAGCTCTAGCGGGAGCTCCTACAATGAGCAGTTCTTC	CASSSSGSSYNEQFF	TRBV5-1	TRBJ2-1	TRBD2	many
TGTGCCAGCAGTTTTGGGATAGCGGGAGTTTTGTTGTCCTACGAGCAGTACTTC	CASSFGIAGVLLSYEQYF	TRBV28	TRBJ2-7	TRBD2	many
TGTGCCAGCAGTCCGGTCTTGAACACCGGGGAGCTGTTTTTT	CASSPVLNTGELFF	TRBV7-3	TRBJ2-2	-	-
TGTGCCAGCAGCGGCCAAACAGGGAGGACCGGGGAGCTGTTTTTT	CASSGQTGRTGELFF	TRBV9	TRBJ2-2	-	few
TGCGCCAGCAGCCACTTAAAAGCGGGAGGCGAGGGCAATGAGCAGTTCTTC	CASSHLKAGGEGNEQFF	TRBV5-1	TRBJ2-1	TRBD2	few
TGTGCCAGCAGCTTCGTGCTAGCTGGCGCAGATACGCAGTATTTT	CASSFVLAGADTQYF	TRBV7-9	TRBJ2-3	-	-
TGTGCCAGCAGCTTACTGGGACAGGGGGCCTCAGATACGCAGTATTTT	CASSLLGQGASDTQYF	TRBV7-3	TRBJ2-3	TRBD1	few
TGCGCCAGCAGCCAAGAGTTCGGACAGAACTACGAGCAGTACTTC	CASSQEFGQNYEQYF	TRBV4-1	TRBJ2-7	-	-
TGTGCCAGCAGCTTGTGGCAGGTACGCACAGATACGCAGTATTTT	CASSLWQVRTDTQYF	TRBV5-6	TRBJ2-3	-	-
TGTGCCAGCAGCCCTGGACTGGGGGTCTACGAGCAGTACTTC	CASSPGLGVYEQYF	TRBV27	TRBJ2-7	-	-
TGTGCCACCAGCAGAGAGAGTCCGGGACTGGCCCACAATGAGCAGTTCTTC	CATSRESPGLAHNEQFF	TRBV15	TRBJ2-1	-	few
TGTGCCAGCAGCTTAAGTGGGACTAGCAATGAGCAGTTCTTC	CASSLSGTSNEQFF	TRBV7-3	TRBJ2-1	TRBD2	few
TGCGCCAGCAGCAATACCGGGACTAACTATGGCTACACCTTC	CASSNTGTNYGYTF	TRBV5-1	TRBJ1-2	-	few
TGTCTCGGACAGGGGGGAGATACGCAGTATTTT	CLGQGGDTQYF	TRBV20-1	TRBJ2-3	TRBD1	few
TGTGCCAGCAGGCGGACTAGCGGGCAAACTGGCAATGAGCAGTTCTTC	CASRRTSGQTGNEQFF	TRBV27	TRBJ2-1	TRBD2	-
TGTGCCAGCAGCCGCCGGGACAGGGGGCGGTACGAGCAGTACTTC	CASSRRDRGRYEQYF	TRBV13	TRBJ2-7	TRBD1	few
TGTGCCAGCAGTTTATCGATCGGGGGAGGTCGGCCCCAGCATTTT	CASSLSIGGGRPQHF	TRBV27	TRBJ1-5	-	few
TGTGCCAGCAGCTTAGGGGGGGCGGCACCCGGGGAGCTGTTTTTT	CASSLGGAAPGELFF	TRBV7-2	TRBJ2-2	-	-